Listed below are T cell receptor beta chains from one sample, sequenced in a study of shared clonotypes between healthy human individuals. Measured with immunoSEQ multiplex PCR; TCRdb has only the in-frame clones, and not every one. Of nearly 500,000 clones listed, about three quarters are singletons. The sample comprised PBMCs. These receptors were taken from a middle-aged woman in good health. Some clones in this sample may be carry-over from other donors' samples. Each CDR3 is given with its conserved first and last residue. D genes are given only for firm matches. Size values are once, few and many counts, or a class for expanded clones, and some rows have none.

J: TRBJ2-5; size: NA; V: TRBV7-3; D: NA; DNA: TGTGCCAGCAGCCCTGGAGGGGCGGGAGAGACCCAGTACTTC; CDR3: CASSPGGAGETQYF
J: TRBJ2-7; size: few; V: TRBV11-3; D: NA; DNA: TGTGCCAGCAGTCTGGGACCTTCCAACGGCGAGCAGTACTTC; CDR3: CASSLGPSNGEQYF
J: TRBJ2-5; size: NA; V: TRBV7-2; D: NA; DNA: TGTGCCAGCAGCTTAGAACACAGGGGGGGCCAGTACTTC; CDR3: CASSLEHRGGQYF
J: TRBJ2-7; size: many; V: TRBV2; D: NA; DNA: TGTGCCAGCAGTGCCACGGCCTACGAGCAGTACTTC; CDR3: CASSATAYEQYF
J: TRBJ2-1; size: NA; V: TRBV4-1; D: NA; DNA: TGCGCCAGCAGACCCAGGGCCAGCAATGAGCAGTTCTTC; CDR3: CASRPRASNEQFF
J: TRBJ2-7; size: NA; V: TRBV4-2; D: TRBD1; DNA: TGTGCCAGCAGTCGCCCGGGACAGGAGAACTACGAGCAGTACTTC; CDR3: CASSRPGQENYEQYF
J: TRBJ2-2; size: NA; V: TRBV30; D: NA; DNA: TGTGCCTGCGAGGTTAAAAGGCTGTTTTTT; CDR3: CACEVKRLFF
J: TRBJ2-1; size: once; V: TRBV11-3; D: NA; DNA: TGTGCCAGCAGCTTAGGCAGGGTAAACAATGAGCAGTTCTTC; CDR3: CASSLGRVNNEQFF
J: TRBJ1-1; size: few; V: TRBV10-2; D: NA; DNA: TGCGCCAGCAGTCGGGACACCATGAACACTGAAGCTTTCTTT; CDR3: CASSRDTMNTEAFF
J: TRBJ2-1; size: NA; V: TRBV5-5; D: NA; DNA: TGTGCCAGCAGCTTGGGAGCGACCACCTACAATGAGCAGTTCTTC; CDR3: CASSLGATTYNEQFF
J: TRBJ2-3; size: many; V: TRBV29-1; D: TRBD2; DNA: TGCAGCGTTGAAGGGTTACCGACTAGCGGCCCGATAGATACGCAGTATTTT; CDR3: CSVEGLPTSGPIDTQYF
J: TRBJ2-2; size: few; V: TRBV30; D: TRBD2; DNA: TGTGCCTGGACCCCGGGGGGGGCGGGAGCCCTCGAGCTGTTTTTT; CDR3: CAWTPGGAGALELFF
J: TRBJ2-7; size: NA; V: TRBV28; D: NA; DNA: TGTGCCAGCAGTTTACTATCTGGGACCATTCTACAGCAGTACTTC; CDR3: CASSLLSGTILQQYF
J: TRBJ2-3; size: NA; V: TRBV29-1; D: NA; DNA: TGCAGCGTTGATGTCCACGGGGTTCCAGATACGCAGTATTTT; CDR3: CSVDVHGVPDTQYF
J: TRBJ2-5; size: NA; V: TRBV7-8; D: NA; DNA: TGTGCCAGCAGCTTAGAGGGGATTATTGAGACCCAGTACTTC; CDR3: CASSLEGIIETQYF
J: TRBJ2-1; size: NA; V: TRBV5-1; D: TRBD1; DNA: TGCGCCAGCAGCTGGGACAGTTACAATGAGCAGTTCTTC; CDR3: CASSWDSYNEQFF
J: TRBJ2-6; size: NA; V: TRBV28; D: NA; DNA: TGTGCCAGCATCGGGGCAGCTGGGGCCAACGTCCTGACTTTC; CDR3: CASIGAAGANVLTF
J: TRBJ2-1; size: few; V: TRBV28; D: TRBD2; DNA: TGTGCCAGCAGTTCGGGACTAGCGGGAGAGCTAGGGAATGAGCAGTTCTTC; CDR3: CASSSGLAGELGNEQFF
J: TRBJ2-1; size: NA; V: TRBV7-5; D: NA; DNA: TGTGTCAGAAGCTTAGAAGGGGGGGCGAGTGAGCAGTTCTTC; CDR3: CVRSLEGGASEQFF
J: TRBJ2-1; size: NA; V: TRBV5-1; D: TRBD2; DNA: TGCGCCAGCAGCACCCCGGGACTAGCGGGAGGGGGTGAGCAGTTCTTC; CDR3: CASSTPGLAGGGEQFF
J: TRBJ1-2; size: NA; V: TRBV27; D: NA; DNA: TGTGCCAGCAGTCCAGGGGCGACTAACTATGGCTACACCTTC; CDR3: CASSPGATNYGYTF
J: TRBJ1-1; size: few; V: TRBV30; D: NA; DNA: TGTGCCTGGAGTGGAAACCCGAGCACTGAAGCTTTCTTT; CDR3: CAWSGNPSTEAFF
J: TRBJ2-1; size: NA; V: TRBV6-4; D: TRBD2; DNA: TGTGCCAGCAGACAACTAGCGGGAGACTTAGATGAGCAGTTCTTC; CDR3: CASRQLAGDLDEQFF
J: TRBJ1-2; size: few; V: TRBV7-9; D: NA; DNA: TGTGCCAGCAGCTTAGGGGTAGGGTCCAACTATGGCTACACCTTC; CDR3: CASSLGVGSNYGYTF
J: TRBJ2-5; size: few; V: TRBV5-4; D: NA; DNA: TGTGCCAGCAGAGTCCAATACCAAGAGACCCAGTACTTC; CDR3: CASRVQYQETQYF
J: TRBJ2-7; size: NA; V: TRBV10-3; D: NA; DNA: TGTGCCATCAGTGAGTCGATTTACGAGCAGTACTTC; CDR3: CAISESIYEQYF
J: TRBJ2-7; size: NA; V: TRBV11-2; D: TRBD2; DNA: TGTGCCAGCAGCTCACCTAGCGGAAGCTCCTACGAGCAGTACTTC; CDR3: CASSSPSGSSYEQYF
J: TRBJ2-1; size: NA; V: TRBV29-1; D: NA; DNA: TGCAGCGCCCGACCCGACAAGTACAATGAGCAGTTCTTC; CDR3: CSARPDKYNEQFF
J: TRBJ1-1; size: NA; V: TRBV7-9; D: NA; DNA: TGTGCCAGCAGCTTATTCGTATCTACTGAAGCTTTCTTT; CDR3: CASSLFVSTEAFF
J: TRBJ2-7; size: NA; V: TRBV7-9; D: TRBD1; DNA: TGTGCCAGCAGCCGAACGGGACAGGGGGCATGGGAGCAGTACTTC; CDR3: CASSRTGQGAWEQYF
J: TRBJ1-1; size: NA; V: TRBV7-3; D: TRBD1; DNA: TGTGCCAGCAGAGAAGACAGGGTGAACACTGAAGCTTTCTTT; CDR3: CASREDRVNTEAFF
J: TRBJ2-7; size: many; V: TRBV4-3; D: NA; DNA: TGCGCCAGCAGCCAAGATCTCGGACCCTACGAGCAGTACTTC; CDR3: CASSQDLGPYEQYF
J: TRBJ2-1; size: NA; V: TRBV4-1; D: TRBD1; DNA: TGCGCCAGCAGCCAAGTTTCAGGACAGGGGCAGCAGTTCTTC; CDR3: CASSQVSGQGQQFF
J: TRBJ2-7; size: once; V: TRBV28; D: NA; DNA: TGTGCCAGCAGTTTATTTGGGGGGAGAGGCTTGTACGAGCAGTACTTC; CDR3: CASSLFGGRGLYEQYF
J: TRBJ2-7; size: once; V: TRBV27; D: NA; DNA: TGTGCCAGCAGTTTACGGCCGGGCTCCTACGAGCAGTACTTC; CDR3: CASSLRPGSYEQYF
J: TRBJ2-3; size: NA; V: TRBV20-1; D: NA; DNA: TGCAGTGCTAGTAGAGCAGATACGCAGTATTTT; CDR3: CSASRADTQYF
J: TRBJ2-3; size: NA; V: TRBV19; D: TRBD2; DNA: TGTGCCAGTAGTATATCCGGGAGGGCCAGGGGTACGCAGTATTTT; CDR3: CASSISGRARGTQYF
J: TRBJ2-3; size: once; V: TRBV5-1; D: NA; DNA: TGCGCCAGCAGCTCAGGAAGCACAGATACGCAGTATTTT; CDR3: CASSSGSTDTQYF
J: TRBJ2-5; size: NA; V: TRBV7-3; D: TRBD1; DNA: TGTGCCAGCAGCTCGGGACAGTCTCCAGAGACCCAGTACTTC; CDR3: CASSSGQSPETQYF
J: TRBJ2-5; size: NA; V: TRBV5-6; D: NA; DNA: TGTGCCAGCAGCTTGATCGGACGCCAAGAGACCCAGTACTTC; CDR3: CASSLIGRQETQYF
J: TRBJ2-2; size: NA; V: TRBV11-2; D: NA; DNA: TGTGCCAGCAGCTTGACCACGAACACCGGGGAGCTGTTTTTT; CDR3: CASSLTTNTGELFF
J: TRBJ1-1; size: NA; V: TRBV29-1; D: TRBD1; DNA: TGCAGCGTCAACAGGGGCATGAACACTGAAGCTTTCTTT; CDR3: CSVNRGMNTEAFF
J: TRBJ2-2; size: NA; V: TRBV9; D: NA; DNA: TGTGCCAGCAGCGTAGAGGAACATTACACCGGGGAGCTGTTTTTT; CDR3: CASSVEEHYTGELFF
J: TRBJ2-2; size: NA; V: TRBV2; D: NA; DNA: TGTGCCAGCCCCGGGCCGGCCGGGGAGCTGTTTTTT; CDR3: CASPGPAGELFF
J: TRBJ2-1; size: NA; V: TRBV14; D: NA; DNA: TGTGCCAGCAGCCAAGGCCCGGTCCCCTCCTACAATGAGCAGTTCTTC; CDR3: CASSQGPVPSYNEQFF
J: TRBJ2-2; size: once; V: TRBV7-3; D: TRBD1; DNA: TGTGCCAGCAGCCTACGACAGGGGACGAACACCGGGGAGCTGTTTTTT; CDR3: CASSLRQGTNTGELFF
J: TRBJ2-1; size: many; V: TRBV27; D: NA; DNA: TGTGCCAGCAGTTTATTTGACAGGTCCTACAATGAGCAGTTCTTC; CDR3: CASSLFDRSYNEQFF
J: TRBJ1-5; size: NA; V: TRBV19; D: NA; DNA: TGTGCCAGTAGTAGTTATGGGAATAGGGGCAATCAGCCCCAGCATTTT; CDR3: CASSSYGNRGNQPQHF
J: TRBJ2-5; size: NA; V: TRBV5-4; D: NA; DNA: TGTGCCAGCAGCACCCCAGGAAAAGAGACCCAGTACTTC; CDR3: CASSTPGKETQYF
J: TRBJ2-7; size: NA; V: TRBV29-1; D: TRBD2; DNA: TGCAGCGTTGTGCTAGCGGGGTACGAGCAGTACTTC; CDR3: CSVVLAGYEQYF
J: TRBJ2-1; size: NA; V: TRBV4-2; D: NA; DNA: TGTGCCAGCAGCCAACCCCGGGACAAATACAATGAGCAGTTCTTC; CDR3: CASSQPRDKYNEQFF
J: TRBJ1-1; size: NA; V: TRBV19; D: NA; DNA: TGTGCCAGTAGTGTTCATCAAAGGAACACTGAAGCTTTCTTT; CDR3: CASSVHQRNTEAFF